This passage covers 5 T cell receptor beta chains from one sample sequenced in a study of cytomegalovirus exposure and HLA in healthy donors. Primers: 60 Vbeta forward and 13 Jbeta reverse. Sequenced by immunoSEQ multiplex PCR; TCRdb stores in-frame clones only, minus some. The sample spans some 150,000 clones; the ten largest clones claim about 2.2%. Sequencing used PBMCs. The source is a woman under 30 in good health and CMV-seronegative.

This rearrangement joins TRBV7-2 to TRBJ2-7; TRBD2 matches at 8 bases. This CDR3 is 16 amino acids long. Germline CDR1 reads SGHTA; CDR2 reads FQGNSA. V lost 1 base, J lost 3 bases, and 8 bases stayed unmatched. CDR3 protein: CASSLVPLAGLYEQYF. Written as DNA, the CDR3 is TGTGCCAGCAGCTTAGTCCCCCTAGCGGGTCTCTACGAGCAGTACTTC.

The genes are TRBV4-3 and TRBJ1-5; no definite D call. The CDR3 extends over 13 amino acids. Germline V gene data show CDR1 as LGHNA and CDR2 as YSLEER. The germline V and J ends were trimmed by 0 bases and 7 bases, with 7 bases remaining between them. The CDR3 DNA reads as TGCGCCAGCAGCCAAGATACGGGGCAGCCCCAGCATTTT. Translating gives CASSQDTGQPQHF.

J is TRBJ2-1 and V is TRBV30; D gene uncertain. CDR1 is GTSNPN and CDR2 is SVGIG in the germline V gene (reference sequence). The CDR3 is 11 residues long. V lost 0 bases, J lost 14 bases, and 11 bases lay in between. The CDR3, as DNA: TGTGCCTGGAGTGTCCCCAGGCGTAAGTTCTTC. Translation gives CAWSVPRRKFF.

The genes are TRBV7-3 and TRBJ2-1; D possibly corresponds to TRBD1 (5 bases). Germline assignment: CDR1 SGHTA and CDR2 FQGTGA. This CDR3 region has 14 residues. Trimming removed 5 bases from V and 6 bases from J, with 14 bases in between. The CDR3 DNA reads TGTGCCAGCAGCCCCCAGGGTAGAAGCAATGAGCAGTTCTTC. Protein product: CASSPQGRSNEQFF. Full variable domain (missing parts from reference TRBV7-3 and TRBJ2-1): GAGVSQTPSNKVTEKGKYVELRCDPISGHTALYWYRQSLGQGPEFLIYFQGTGAADDSGLPNDRFFAVRPEGSVSTLKIQRTERGDSAVYLCASSPQGRSNEQFFGPGTRLTVL.

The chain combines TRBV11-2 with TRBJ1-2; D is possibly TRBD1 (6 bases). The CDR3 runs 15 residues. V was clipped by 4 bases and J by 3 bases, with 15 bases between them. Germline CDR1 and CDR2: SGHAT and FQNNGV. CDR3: CASSSLRGLDYGYTF. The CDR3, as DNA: TGTGCCAGCAGCTCCCTGCGGGGGCTAGACTATGGCTACACCTTC.